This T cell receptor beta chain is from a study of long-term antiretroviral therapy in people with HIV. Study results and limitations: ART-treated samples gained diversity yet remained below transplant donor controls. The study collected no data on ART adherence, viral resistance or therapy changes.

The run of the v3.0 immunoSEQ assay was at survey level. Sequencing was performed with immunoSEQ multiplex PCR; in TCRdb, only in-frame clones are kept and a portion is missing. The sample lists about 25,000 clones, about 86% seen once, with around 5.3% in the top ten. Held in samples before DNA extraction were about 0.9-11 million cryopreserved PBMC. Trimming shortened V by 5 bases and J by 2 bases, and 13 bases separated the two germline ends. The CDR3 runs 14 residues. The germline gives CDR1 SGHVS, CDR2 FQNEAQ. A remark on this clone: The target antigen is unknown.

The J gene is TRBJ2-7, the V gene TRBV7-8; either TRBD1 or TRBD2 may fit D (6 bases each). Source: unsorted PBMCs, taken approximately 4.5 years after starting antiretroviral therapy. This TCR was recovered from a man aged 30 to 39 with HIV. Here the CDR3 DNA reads TGTGCCAGCAGCCCGGGGGCGTCTCCCTACGAGCAGTACTTC. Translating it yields CASSPGASPYEQYF.